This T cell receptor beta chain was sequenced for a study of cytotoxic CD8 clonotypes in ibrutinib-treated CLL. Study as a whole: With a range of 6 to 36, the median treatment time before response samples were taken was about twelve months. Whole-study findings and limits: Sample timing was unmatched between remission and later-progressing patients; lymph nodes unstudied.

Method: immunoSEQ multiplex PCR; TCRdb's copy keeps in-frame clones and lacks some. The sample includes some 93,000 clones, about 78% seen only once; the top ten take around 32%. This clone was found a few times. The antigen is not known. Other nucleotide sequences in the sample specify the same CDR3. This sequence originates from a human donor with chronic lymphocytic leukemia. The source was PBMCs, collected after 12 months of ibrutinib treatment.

Here the CDR3 reads CAWSAGGGQPQHF. The CDR3 DNA is TGTGCCTGGAGCGCAGGGGGCGGCCAGCCCCAGCATTTT. This rearrangement joins TRBV30 to TRBJ1-5; 8 positions match TRBD1. CDR1 is GTSNPN, CDR2 SVGIG, per germline (reference sequence). The trim removed 3 bases at V and 7 bases at J, leaving 5 bases unmatched. The CDR3 is 13 amino acids.